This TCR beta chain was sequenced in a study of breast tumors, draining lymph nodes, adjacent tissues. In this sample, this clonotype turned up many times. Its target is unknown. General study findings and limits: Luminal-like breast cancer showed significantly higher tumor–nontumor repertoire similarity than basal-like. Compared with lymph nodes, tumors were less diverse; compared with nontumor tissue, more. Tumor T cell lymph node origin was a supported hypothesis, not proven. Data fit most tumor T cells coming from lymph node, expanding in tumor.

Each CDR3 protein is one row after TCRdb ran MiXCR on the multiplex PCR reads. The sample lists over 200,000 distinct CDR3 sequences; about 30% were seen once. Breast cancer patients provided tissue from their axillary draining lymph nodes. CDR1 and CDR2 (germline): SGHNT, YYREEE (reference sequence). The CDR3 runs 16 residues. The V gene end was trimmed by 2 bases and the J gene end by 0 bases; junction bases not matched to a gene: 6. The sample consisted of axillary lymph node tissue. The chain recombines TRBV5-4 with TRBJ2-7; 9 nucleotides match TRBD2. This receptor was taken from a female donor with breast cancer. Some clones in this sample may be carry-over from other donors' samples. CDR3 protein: CASSFSGREGSYEQYF. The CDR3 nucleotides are TGTGCCAGCAGCTTCAGTGGGCGGGAGGGCTCCTACGAGCAGTACTTC. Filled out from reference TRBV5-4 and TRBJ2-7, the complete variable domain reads ETGVTQSPTHLIKTRGQQVTLRCSSQSGHNTVSWYQQALGQGPQFIFQYYREEENGRGNFPPRFSGLQFPNYSSELNVNALELDDSALYLCASSFSGREGSYEQYFGPGTRLTVT.